These 31 T cell receptor beta chains originate from one sample sequenced in a study of cytomegalovirus exposure and HLA in healthy donors. PCR was performed using 60 Vbeta and 13 Jbeta primers. TCRdb's copy holds only in-frame clones and misses some; the assay was immunoSEQ multiplex PCR. The sample comprises fewer than 200,000 clones, more than 80% of which are singletons, and about 0.77% rests with the top ten. What was sequenced was PBMCs. The receptors were gathered from a woman between 18 and 29 years old in good health and CMV-seronegative.

The chain employs TRBV5-1 and TRBJ2-3; 7 bases are shared with TRBD2. The germline gives CDR1 SGHRS, CDR2 YFSETQ. This CDR3 region has 18 residues. V lost 0 bases, J lost 9 bases, and 19 bases stayed unmatched. The CDR3 is CASSLGRATSPLGWTQYF. CDR3 DNA: TGCGCCAGCAGCTTGGGGAGGGCGACTAGCCCCCTGGGCTGGACGCAGTATTTT.

This clone was observed a few times. V gene TRBV7-3 combines with J gene TRBJ2-3; TRBD2 agrees at 7 bases. Per germline, CDR1 SGHTA and CDR2 FQGTGA. This CDR3 is built from 15 residues. Trimming at V came to 2 bases and at J to 4 bases, leaving 6 bases not matched to a gene. The CDR3 sequence: CASSLGGGGADTQYF. Here the CDR3 DNA reads TGTGCCAGCAGCTTAGGTGGGGGAGGGGCAGATACGCAGTATTTT.

The V gene is TRBV25-1, the J gene TRBJ2-7; D gene unclear. CDR3 length: 12 residues. Trimming removed 4 bases at V and 6 bases at J, with 10 bases between. The germline V gene encodes CDR1 MGHDK and CDR2 SYGVNS. CDR3 DNA sequence: TGTGCCAGCAGTGCCCTCCCGTTCGAGCAGTACTTC. It is translated as CASSALPFEQYF.

V gene TRBV27 combines with J gene TRBJ2-3; 10 bases agree with TRBD2. The CDR3 covers 17 residues. V dropped 6 bases and J dropped 2; count of bases not matched to a gene: 11. Germline assignment: CDR1 MNHEY and CDR2 SMNVEV (reference sequence). This CDR3 is CASSPSSGRGATDTQYF. DNA for the CDR3: TGTGCCAGCAGCCCTTCTAGCGGGAGAGGGGCCACAGATACGCAGTATTTT.

Comment on this clone: At one end, the junction sequence differs from germline, possibly due to a read error. This rearrangement joins TRBV7-7 to TRBJ2-5; weak D call: TRBD2 (6 bases). The germline gives CDR1 SSHAT, CDR2 FNYEAQ (reference sequence). This CDR3 is built from 13 residues. CDR3 sequence: CASSLREQETQYF. The DNA of the CDR3 is TGTGCTAGCAGCCTTCGGGAGCAGGAGACCCAGTACTTC. The full variable domain, with the rest looked up from reference TRBV7-7 and TRBJ2-5, is GAGVSQSPRYKVTKRGQDVTLRCDPISSHATLYWYQQALGQGPEFLTYFNYEAQPDKSGLPSDRFSAERPEGSISTLTIQRTEQRDSAMYRCASSLREQETQYFGPGTRLLVL.

The chain combines TRBV28 with TRBJ2-5; D is possibly TRBD1 (5 bases). CDR1 is MDHEN, CDR2 SYDVKM, per germline. This CDR3 has 16 residues. V lost 5 bases and J 0 bases, leaving 16 bases between the germline ends. CDR3 sequence (DNA): TGTGCCAGCAGTCCCCTCCTGGGCAGGGACCAAGAGACCCAGTACTTC. Amino acid sequence: CASSPLLGRDQETQYF.

About this clone: The sample holds other DNA sequences that translate to the same CDR3. The J gene is TRBJ2-7, the V gene TRBV6-5; weak D call: TRBD1 (5 bases). The germline gives CDR1 MNHEY, CDR2 SVGAGI. Trimming pared 6 bases from V and 2 bases from J, leaving 14 bases between. The CDR3 loop spans 14 amino acids. The CDR3 nucleotides are TGTGCCAGCAGGGCTACAGGAACAACCTACGAGCAGTACTTC. Protein sequence: CASRATGTTYEQYF.

This clone was observed a handful of times. This chain uses TRBV19 with TRBJ2-6; tentatively, D is TRBD1 (5 bases). Germline values: CDR1 LNHDA, CDR2 SQIVND (reference sequence). V was clipped by 2 bases and J by 2 bases, with 13 bases between them. This CDR3 spans 17 amino acids. CDR3 amino acids: CASSISGWGPGANVLTF. CDR3 bases: TGTGCCAGTAGTATATCAGGGTGGGGTCCTGGGGCCAACGTCCTGACTTTC.

The chain joins TRBV6-4 to TRBJ1-2; D is unclear. V was cut by 3 bases and J by 5 bases, with 16 bases left in between. The V gene's germline CDR1 is MRHNA and CDR2 SNTAGT. This CDR3 has 15 residues. The CDR3 DNA sequence: TGTGCCAGCAGTGAGATGGCGCAGGCTGGGTATGGCTACACCTTC. Its protein product is CASSEMAQAGYGYTF.

This CDR3 is CASSISGFSYNEQFF. The CDR3 bases are TGTGCCAGCAGCATCAGCGGGTTTTCCTACAATGAGCAGTTCTTC. The gene calls are TRBV5-4 and TRBJ2-1; possibly TRBD2 for D (6 bases). This CDR3 comprises 15 residues. Germline CDR1 reads SGHNT; CDR2 reads YYREEE (reference sequence). V gave up 4 bases and J gave up 1 base, with 12 bases separating them.

This clone has only a few counts. V gene TRBV6-5 combines with J gene TRBJ2-7; tentatively, D is TRBD2 (5 bases). V was trimmed by 4 bases and J by 6 bases, leaving 19 bases between them. Per germline, CDR1 MNHEY and CDR2 SVGAGI. The CDR3 totals 15 residues. The CDR3 reads CASSFRYPDFREQYF. CDR3 coding DNA: TGTGCCAGCAGTTTTCGCTATCCGGACTTCCGCGAGCAGTACTTC.

CDR3 coding DNA: TGTGCCAGCAGCAAAGTACAGGAGACTTTAGAGACCCAGTACTTC. It translates to CASSKVQETLETQYF. The gene calls are TRBV21-1 and TRBJ2-5; the table gives TRBD1 as D, unverified against the DNA. TRBV21-1 is termed a pseudogene. The CDR3 runs 15 residues.

The count of this clone is one. V and J are TRBV19 and TRBJ2-2; D is possibly TRBD2 (5 bases). The CDR3 has 14 residues. Trimming removed 4 bases at V and 4 bases at J, with 10 bases between. CDR1 and CDR2 (germline): LNHDA, SQIVND (reference sequence). For the CDR3, the DNA is TGTGCCAGTAGTAATGGACTTCCCACCGGGGAGCTGTTTTTT. Its translation is CASSNGLPTGELFF.

This chain joins TRBV11-3 and TRBJ2-5; D is ambiguous. Deletions cut 5 bases from V and 3 bases from J, with 16 bases between. Germline V gene lookup returns CDR1 SGHNT and CDR2 YENEEA. This CDR3 has 15 residues. CDR3 sequence: CASSRFYMGEETQYF. In nucleotides, the CDR3 is TGTGCCAGCAGCCGATTTTATATGGGCGAAGAGACCCAGTACTTC.

The rearrangement joins TRBV9 to TRBJ2-4; 9 bases are shared with TRBD1. CDR3 length: 15 amino acids. CDR1 is SGDLS and CDR2 is YYNGEE in the germline V gene. The junction had 10 bases not matched to a gene; V was cut back by 4 bases and J by 8 bases. CDR3 nucleotides: TGTGCCAGCAGCCTTTCCGGGACAGGGAGGGACATTCAGTACTTC. It specifies CASSLSGTGRDIQYF.

This clone was observed a handful of times. One end of the junction fails to match germline, which may point to a read error. The rearrangement links TRBV5-4 to TRBJ2-7; TRBD2 matches at 13 bases. The CDR3 totals 15 residues. Germline lookup yields CDR1 SGHNT and CDR2 YYREEE (reference sequence). The CDR3 DNA reads TGTGCCAGCAGTTTGGGACTAGCGGGATCTTACGAGCAGTACTTC. It is translated as CASSLGLAGSYEQYF.

This clone was picked up a small number of times. The J gene is TRBJ1-5, the V gene TRBV25-1, with D possibly TRBD1 on 5 matching bases. Per germline, CDR1 MGHDK and CDR2 SYGVNS. This CDR3 is built from 14 residues. V dropped 6 bases and J dropped 5 bases, with 14 bases sitting between them. CDR3 loop: CASSSVGGYQPQHF. CDR3 nucleotide sequence: TGTGCCAGCAGCTCGGTCGGGGGATATCAGCCCCAGCATTTT.

This clone has more than one count but fewer than ten. This chain connects TRBV5-1 to TRBJ2-2; the D gene is possibly TRBD2 (5 bases). Between the trimmed V and J ends, which lost 5 bases and 6 bases, there was a span of 17 bases. Germline lookup yields CDR1 SGHRS and CDR2 YFSETQ. There are 15 residues in the CDR3. In nucleotides, the CDR3 is TGCGCCAGCAGTCCTACTACTAGTTCCGCCGGGGAGCTGTTTTTT. Protein: CASSPTTSSAGELFF.

The chain combines TRBV6-1 with TRBJ2-7; 8 positions agree with TRBD2. This CDR3 has 15 amino acids. V shed 4 bases, J shed 0 bases, and the junction held 5 bases outside the gene matches. Germline V gives CDR1 MNHNS, CDR2 SASEGT. The CDR3 is CASSGTSGSSYEQYF. The CDR3 region has the DNA TGTGCCAGCAGTGGAACTAGCGGTAGCTCCTACGAGCAGTACTTC.

This chain connects TRBV10-3 to TRBJ2-5, with a tentative D call TRBD1 (6 bases). The V gene lost 2 bases and the J gene lost 4 bases, with 8 bases spanning the gap. The CDR3 sequence is 13 residues long. Per the germline V gene, CDR1 is ENHRY and CDR2 is SYGVKD. CDR3 loop: CAISEQQGETQYF. The CDR3 region has the DNA TGTGCCATCAGTGAGCAACAGGGAGAGACCCAGTACTTC.

This clone was counted between two and nine times. The rearrangement links TRBV7-2 to TRBJ1-1; D gene ambiguous. This CDR3 comprises 14 residues. Germline CDR1 reads SGHTA; CDR2 reads FQGNSA. V was clipped by 5 bases and J by 6 bases, with 16 bases between them. CDR3 residues: CASSPRTLSAEAFF. For the CDR3, the DNA is TGTGCCAGCAGCCCCCGAACGCTCAGCGCTGAAGCTTTCTTT. Using reference TRBV7-2 and TRBJ1-1 for the parts outside the CDR3, the full variable domain is GAGVSQSPSNKVTEKGKDVELRCDPISGHTALYWYRQSLGQGLEFLIYFQGNSAPDKSGLPSDRFSAERTGGSVSTLTIQRTQQEDSAVYLCASSPRTLSAEAFFGQGTRLTVV.

On this clone: At the DNA level, this CDR3 is encoded by other sequences in the same sample as well. J is TRBJ2-7 and V is TRBV7-2; D remains unclear. V lost 5 bases and J lost 0, with 2 bases in between. CDR1 is SGHTA and CDR2 is FQGNSA in the germline V gene. This CDR3 contains 11 residues. The CDR3 loop reads CASSLSYEQYF. DNA for the CDR3: TGTGCCAGCAGCCTCTCCTACGAGCAGTACTTC.

The V gene is TRBV6-5, the J gene TRBJ2-7; a possible D gene is TRBD2 (6 bases). V gave up 5 bases and J gave up 0 bases, with 14 bases separating them. The CDR3 spans 15 residues. The germline gives CDR1 MNHEY, CDR2 SVGAGI. The CDR3 DNA is TGTGCCAGCAGTCAGGGACTTCCGAGCTCCTACGAGCAGTACTTC. Its protein product is CASSQGLPSSYEQYF.

The chain joins TRBV5-1 to TRBJ1-5; TRBD1 aligns across 10 bases. The J segment lost 4 bases and the V segment lost 3 bases, leaving 7 bases of the junction unmatched. From germline, CDR1 is SGHRS and CDR2 YFSETQ. The CDR3 totals 16 residues. The CDR3 DNA reads as TGCGCCAGCAGCTACGGGGGACAGGGGTCTAATCAGCCCCAGCATTTT. Amino acid sequence: CASSYGGQGSNQPQHF.

The J gene is TRBJ1-1, the V gene TRBV28; 11 bases line up with TRBD1. CDR1 and CDR2 from the germline V gene are MDHEN and SYDVKM. V was pared by 4 bases and J by 1 base, with 5 bases of the junction left unmatched. The CDR3 runs to 16 residues. In DNA, the CDR3 is TGTGCCAGCAGTTACGGGACAGGGGGACGGAACACTGAAGCTTTCTTT. Translating it yields CASSYGTGGRNTEAFF.

The CDR3: CASSPFGIGTASYEQYF. The CDR3 DNA reads as TGTGCCAGCAGCCCATTCGGCATTGGGACAGCCTCCTACGAGCAGTACTTC. This chain connects TRBV7-9 to TRBJ2-7, with 7 bases identical to TRBD1. V dropped 5 bases and J dropped 0; count of bases not matched to a gene: 13. CDR1 and CDR2 (germline): SEHNR, FQNEAQ (reference sequence). This CDR3 region has 17 residues.

The CDR3 protein is CASSSRTSGRVYNEQFF. CDR3 coding DNA: TGTGCCAGCAGCTCAAGGACTAGCGGGAGGGTATACAATGAGCAGTTCTTC. The chain uses TRBV11-3 and TRBJ2-1, with TRBD2 identical over 15 bases. V dropped 4 bases and J dropped 4; count of bases not matched to a gene: 5. Germline assignment: CDR1 SGHNT and CDR2 YENEEA. CDR3 size: 17 residues.

This clone was observed a few times. The gene calls are TRBV6-4 and TRBJ1-5; D remains unclear. Germline loops: CDR1 MRHNA, CDR2 SNTAGT. The CDR3 consists of 17 residues. V lost 6 bases to trimming and J lost 1 base, with 19 bases between them. CDR3 residues: CASRTRGEVISNQPQHF. DNA of the CDR3: TGTGCCAGCAGGACCCGGGGAGAAGTAATAAGCAATCAGCCCCAGCATTTT.

This clone has only a few counts. The gene calls are TRBV5-1 and TRBJ2-7, with 8 positions matching TRBD1. This CDR3 is built from 14 residues. Germline V gene sequence: CDR1 SGHRS, CDR2 YFSETQ. V lost 4 bases, J lost 2 bases, and 5 bases stayed unmatched. CDR3 in amino acids: CASSHEQGAYEQYF. CDR3 nucleotide sequence: TGCGCCAGCAGCCACGAACAGGGGGCCTACGAGCAGTACTTC.

CDR3 region: CASSDSDYNEQFF. CDR3 DNA sequence: TGTGCCAGCAGTGACTCGGACTATAATGAGCAGTTCTTC. The chain is built from TRBV6-4 and TRBJ2-1; tentative D call: TRBD2 (6 bases). The CDR3 is 13 amino acids. Looked up from germline, CDR1 is MRHNA and CDR2 is SNTAGT. V shed 0 bases and J shed 7 bases, with 7 bases lying between them.

The J gene is TRBJ1-6, the V gene TRBV7-8, with D possibly matching TRBD1 (5 bases). The CDR3 loop spans 16 amino acids. Germline values: CDR1 SGHVS, CDR2 FQNEAQ. V lost 2 bases, J lost 1 base, and 9 bases lay in between. The CDR3 nucleotides read TGTGCCAGCAGCTTACGCGCAGGGTCCTATAATTCACCCCTCCACTTT. Encoded protein: CASSLRAGSYNSPLHF.